The clone carrying this TCR beta chain has just a few counts. Per the original methods: By means of reference gene primer amplification, nucleated cell counts were estimated. Clones were sequenced by immunoSEQ multiplex PCR, and TCRdb holds only the in-frame ones, with some missing. V and J calls plus clone size are reproduced from that table; the DNA served to infer D and trimming. The data hold approximately 150,000 clones, with less than 90% observed a single time. These data come from a study of blood T cell repertoires in COVID-19. The wider study: COVID-19 samples, acute and convalescent, were from the United States, Italy and Spain. Sources were T cells, B-cell-depleted T cells, or PBMCs; the material itself was cDNA or gDNA.

The receptor was isolated from a woman between 70 and 85 years old with acute or convalescent COVID-19. The sample taken for sequencing was peripheral blood.

The CDR3 is CASSPPSTDTQYF. CDR3 sequence (DNA): TGTGCCAGCAGCCCCCCGAGCACAGATACGCAGTATTTT. This chain links TRBV11-3 with TRBJ2-3; no reliable D call. V lost 5 bases, J lost 0 bases, and 6 bases lay in between. This CDR3 contains 13 residues. Looked up from germline, CDR1 is SGHNT and CDR2 is YENEEA.